What follows are 26 T cell receptor beta chains derived from one specimen sequenced in a study of cytotoxic CD8 clonotypes in ibrutinib-treated CLL. Sequencing was performed with immunoSEQ multiplex PCR; in TCRdb, only in-frame clones are kept and a portion is missing. Of over 140,000 clones in the sample, about 84% were seen once. The sample consisted of PBMCs, taken after 36 months of ibrutinib treatment. Every receptor here comes from a human donor with chronic lymphocytic leukemia.

The chain links TRBV7-6 to TRBJ1-3; D remains ambiguous. Germline V lookup: CDR1 SGHVS, CDR2 FNYEAQ. The CDR3 covers 13 residues. V gave up 5 bases and J gave up 4 bases, with 9 bases separating them. The CDR3 DNA is TGTGCCAGCAGCGCGTCCAGGGGAAACACCATATATTTT. This translates into CASSASRGNTIYF.

For the CDR3, the DNA is TGTGCCAGCAGACCTCAGACTTATCAGCCCCAGCATTTT. Translation: CASRPQTYQPQHF. The chain employs TRBV27 and TRBJ1-5; D is ambiguous. Germline assignment: CDR1 MNHEY and CDR2 SMNVEV (reference sequence). V shed 6 bases and J shed 5 bases, with 11 bases lying between them. CDR3 length equals 13 residues.

Turning to this clone: Other DNA sequences in this specimen translate into the identical CDR3. CDR3 region: CASSPRDSGNTIYF. DNA of the CDR3: TGTGCCAGCTCACCCCGGGACAGCGGAAACACCATATATTTT. This chain connects TRBV18 to TRBJ1-3; the match to TRBD1 covers 7 bases. Unmatched junction bases numbered 3, after V lost 3 bases and J lost 4 bases. The CDR3 extends over 14 amino acids. Germline loops: CDR1 KGHSH, CDR2 LQKENI. Variable domain in full (rest from reference TRBV18 and TRBJ1-3): NAGVMQNPRHLVRRRGQEARLRCSPMKGHSHVYWYRQLPEEGLKFMVYLQKENIIDESGMPKERFSAEFPKEGPSILRIQQVVRGDSAAYFCASSPRDSGNTIYFGEGSWLTVV.

J is TRBJ2-7 and V is TRBV28; a weak D match, TRBD1 (5 bases). Germline CDR1 and CDR2: MDHEN and SYDVKM. The CDR3 has 14 residues. Deletions cut 8 bases from V and 7 bases from J, with 21 bases between. The CDR3 DNA follows: TGTGCCAGCTCATTAAGGGGCCCTCTGAGGGAGCAGTACTTC. This translates into CASSLRGPLREQYF. The full variable domain, its missing parts supplied by reference TRBV28 and TRBJ2-7, is DVKVTQSSRYLVKRTGEKVFLECVQDMDHENMFWYRQDPGLGLRLIYFSYDVKMKEKGDIPEGYSVSREKKERFSLILESASTNQTSMYLCASSLRGPLREQYFGPGTRLTVT.

This chain connects TRBV7-8 to TRBJ1-2, with TRBD1 as a possible D gene (6 bases). The CDR3 totals 14 residues. V dropped 4 bases and J dropped 2 bases, with 11 bases sitting between them. The germline gives CDR1 SGHVS, CDR2 FQNEAQ. CDR3 protein: CASSSKQGNYGYTF. In DNA, the CDR3 is TGTGCCAGCAGCTCAAAACAGGGAAACTATGGCTACACCTTC.

This chain joins TRBV29-1 and TRBJ1-5; 9 bases agree with TRBD1. Per germline, CDR1 SQVTM and CDR2 ANQGSEA. V shed 4 bases and J 5 bases; nucleotides not matched to a gene: 6. CDR3 length: 14 residues. CDR3 amino acids: CSVAGTGRDQPQHF. The DNA of the CDR3 is TGCAGCGTTGCTGGGACAGGGCGGGATCAGCCCCAGCATTTT.

The chain is built from TRBV2 and TRBJ1-2; D is ambiguous. Germline lookup yields CDR1 SNHLY and CDR2 FYNNEI. Deletions cut 0 bases from V and 11 bases from J, with 10 bases between. This CDR3 is built from 12 residues. CDR3 residues: CASSEAGSQYTF. CDR3 coding DNA: TGTGCCAGCAGTGAAGCCGGCTCGCAGTACACCTTC. The full variable domain, its missing parts supplied by reference TRBV2 and TRBJ1-2, is EPEVTQTPSHQVTQMGQEVILRCVPISNHLYFYWYRQILGQKVEFLVSFYNNEISEKSEIFDDQFSVERPDGSNFTLKIRSTKLEDSAMYFCASSEAGSQYTFGSGTRLTVV.

The V and J genes are TRBV30 and TRBJ1-4; TRBD1 is a possible D gene (5 bases). The germline V gene encodes CDR1 GTSNPN and CDR2 SVGIG (reference sequence). This CDR3 region has 14 residues. With 0 bases removed from V and 2 bases from J, the gap between germline ends came to 7 bases. CDR3 DNA: TGTGCCTGGAGTGTTAGGGGCACTAATGAAAAACTGTTTTTT. Translating it yields CAWSVRGTNEKLFF.

This rearrangement joins TRBV6-5 to TRBJ2-3; possible D gene TRBD2, 6 bases. The germline V gene encodes CDR1 MNHEY and CDR2 SVGAGI. The V end was cut by 5 bases, the J end by 2 bases, with 11 bases between. This CDR3 is built from 14 residues. CDR3 sequence: CASSLRENTDTQYF. The CDR3 nucleotides read TGTGCCAGCAGTCTCCGGGAGAACACAGATACGCAGTATTTT.

This rearrangement joins TRBV6-5 to TRBJ1-2; D unresolved. Germline V gene lookup returns CDR1 MNHEY and CDR2 SVGAGI. The CDR3 runs to 15 residues. Trimming pared 0 bases from V and 4 bases from J, leaving 12 bases between. The CDR3 DNA is TGTGCCAGCAGTTACTCGATGGGCCTAATCTATGGCTACACCTTC. This codes for CASSYSMGLIYGYTF.

The chain couples TRBV13 to TRBJ2-2; D may be TRBD1 (6 bases). CDR1 is PRHDT, CDR2 FYEKMQ, per germline (reference sequence). This CDR3 comprises 11 residues. V was trimmed by 8 bases and J by 8 bases, leaving 9 bases between them. The DNA of the CDR3 is TGTGCCAGCGGGGGCGGTGGGGAGCTGTTTTTT. Translated: CASGGGGELFF.

The chain combines TRBV29-1 with TRBJ2-5; D is uncertain. CDR1 is SQVTM, CDR2 ANQGSEA, per germline. There are 13 residues in the CDR3. The V end lost 5 bases, the J end lost 5 bases, and 15 bases lay between the germline ends. In DNA form, the CDR3 reads TGCAGCGTTTTTTTCCTGGGTGAGGAGACCCAGTACTTC. Amino acid sequence: CSVFFLGEETQYF.

At least ten counts were recorded for this clone. The rearrangement joins TRBV5-5 to TRBJ1-2; no reliable D call. The germline gives CDR1 SGHKS, CDR2 YYEKEE (reference sequence). The CDR3 has 12 amino acids. The V end lost 0 bases, the J end lost 4 bases, and 4 bases lay between the germline ends. CDR3 nucleotides: TGTGCCAGCAGCTTGGACAGCTATGGCTACACCTTC. Translation gives CASSLDSYGYTF.

The DNA for the CDR3 is TGTGCCATACAGGGAATGTCCAATCAGCCCCAGCATTTT. Translated: CAIQGMSNQPQHF. The J gene is TRBJ1-5, the V gene TRBV10-3, with D tentatively TRBD1 (6 bases). Between the trimmed V and J ends, which lost 9 bases and 3 bases, there was a span of 12 bases. CDR1 ENHRY and CDR2 SYGVKD come from the germline V gene. The length of the CDR3 is 13 residues.

The V call is TRBV5-1, the J call TRBJ1-1; 9 positions match TRBD1. The CDR3 consists of 14 residues. The V gene end was trimmed by 7 bases and the J gene end by 0 bases; junction bases not matched to a gene: 4. Germline CDR1 SGHRS, CDR2 YFSETQ. Here the CDR3 reads CASAGQGLNTEAFF. The CDR3 nucleotides are TGCGCCAGCGCGGGACAGGGTTTGAACACTGAAGCTTTCTTT.

The CDR3 protein is CASSLFPRAGNSPLHF. CDR3 nucleotides: TGTGCCAGCAGTTTGTTCCCTAGGGCTGGAAATTCACCCCTCCACTTT. The chain combines TRBV27 with TRBJ1-6; D not resolved. The V gene lost 3 bases and the J gene lost 7 bases, with 16 bases spanning the gap. The CDR3 sequence is 16 residues long. The V gene's germline CDR1 is MNHEY and CDR2 SMNVEV (reference sequence).

This rearrangement joins TRBV27 to TRBJ1-1; maybe TRBD1 (5 bases). Trimming pared 6 bases from V and 0 bases from J, leaving 17 bases between. Germline V gene data show CDR1 as MNHEY and CDR2 as SMNVEV (reference sequence). This CDR3 region has 16 residues. The CDR3 spells CASSLGHGPMNTEAFF. CDR3 DNA: TGTGCCAGCAGCCTCGGACACGGCCCCATGAACACTGAAGCTTTCTTT.

The CDR3: CASSPLVGAGANVLTF. The CDR3 DNA follows: TGTGCCAGCTCACCACTAGTGGGCGCTGGGGCCAACGTCCTGACTTTC. The gene calls are TRBV18 and TRBJ2-6; D remains ambiguous. Germline CDR1 KGHSH, CDR2 LQKENI. V was pared by 1 base and J by 2 bases, with 9 bases between. The CDR3 is made up of 16 amino acids.

The rearrangement joins TRBV4-1 to TRBJ1-2, with a possible D match to TRBD1 (6 bases). The CDR3 length is 16 residues. The V gene lost 4 bases and the J gene lost 1 base, with 16 bases spanning the gap. Germline V gene sequence: CDR1 MGHRA, CDR2 YSYEKL. CDR3 DNA sequence: TGCGCCAGCAGCCGACTACCGGGACACCTTAACTATGGCTACACCTTC. As protein: CASSRLPGHLNYGYTF.

This chain joins TRBV5-1 and TRBJ2-7; 8 bases are a match to TRBD1. The CDR3 has 15 residues. Germline values: CDR1 SGHRS, CDR2 YFSETQ. V lost 0 bases to trimming and J lost 2 bases; unmatched junction nucleotides: 4. The CDR3 protein is CASSLGGQAAYEQYF. CDR3 bases: TGCGCCAGCAGCTTGGGGGGACAGGCAGCCTACGAGCAGTACTTC.

The V and J genes are TRBV7-2 and TRBJ1-4; D uncertain. The CDR3 has 14 residues. Germline CDR1 and CDR2: SGHTA and FQGNSA. The V end was cut by 5 bases, the J end by 7 bases, with 14 bases between. CDR3 protein: CASSPTAWGEKLFF. The DNA of the CDR3 is TGTGCCAGCAGCCCAACGGCCTGGGGTGAAAAACTGTTTTTT.

The rearrangement uses TRBV6-6 and TRBJ2-3, with TRBD2 matching 7 bases. Germline assignment: CDR1 MNHNY and CDR2 SVGAGI (reference sequence). V shed 8 bases and J 0 bases; nucleotides not matched to a gene: 8. The CDR3 totals 15 residues. The CDR3 is CASGGVKPSTDTQYF. DNA for the CDR3: TGTGCCAGCGGGGGGGTCAAACCTAGCACAGATACGCAGTATTTT.

The chain joins TRBV4-1 to TRBJ2-2; 9 nucleotides match TRBD2. V lost 8 bases and J lost 0; bases outside the gene matches: 19. The CDR3 sequence is 20 residues long. The germline V gene has CDR1 MGHRA and CDR2 YSYEKL. The CDR3 DNA sequence: TGCGCCAGCCAGCTTAGGCTGGGGCTAGCGGGATTCGCGAACACCGGGGAGCTGTTTTTT. The encoded protein is CASQLRLGLAGFANTGELFF.

The count of this clone is one. The chain has TRBV27 and TRBJ1-5; a weak D match, TRBD1 (5 bases). The CDR3 length is 13 residues. The V end lost 2 bases, the J end lost 9 bases, and 11 bases lay between the germline ends. Germline V gene lookup returns CDR1 MNHEY and CDR2 SMNVEV (reference sequence). The CDR3, as DNA: TGTGCCAGCAGTTTAGGGGGGTGGGGGCCCCAGCATTTT. Translation gives CASSLGGWGPQHF.

The chain carries TRBV6-4 and TRBJ2-7, with 8 bases identical to TRBD1. The CDR3 totals 15 residues. V shed 8 bases, J shed 4 bases, and the junction held 13 bases outside the gene matches. Germline assignment: CDR1 MRHNA and CDR2 SNTAGT. Here the CDR3 reads CASAADGTGPYEQYF. CDR3 in DNA: TGTGCCAGCGCTGCAGACGGGACAGGACCATACGAGCAGTACTTC.

J is TRBJ1-2 and V is TRBV11-2, with no clear D. The germline gives CDR1 SGHAT, CDR2 FQNNGV. CDR3 size: 12 residues. The V end lost 0 bases, the J end lost 8 bases, and 7 bases lay between the germline ends. CDR3 sequence: CASSLESFGYTF. DNA for the CDR3: TGTGCCAGCAGCTTAGAAAGTTTCGGCTACACCTTC.